A selection of T cell receptor beta chains follows, all from one sample in a study of blood T cell repertoires in COVID-19. Repertoires were generated with immunoSEQ multiplex PCR, while TCRdb's copy carries only in-frame clones and drops some. The sample shows approximately 89,000 clones, about 96% of them seen only once. The source material was peripheral blood. These receptor sequences come from a human donor with active COVID-19. The donor label of this sample is uncertain. The CDR3 runs from the conserved cysteine through the conserved F or W.

CDR3aa	v_gene	j_gene
CASSFGQGNEQFF	TRBV7-2	TRBJ2-1
CALGQNTGELFF	TRBV7-9	TRBJ2-2
CASSEAEEGQPQHF	TRBV5-1	TRBJ1-5
CASSQVLFEAETQYF	TRBV4-3	TRBJ2-5
CASSASGVAEQFF	TRBV10-1	TRBJ2-1
CASGGGQGVSNQPQHF	TRBV10-1	TRBJ1-5
CASSLGLAGEQYF	TRBV5-1	TRBJ2-7
CSTTSATYNEQFF	TRBV29-1	TRBJ2-1
CASSLGQGSNQPQHF	TRBV7-9	TRBJ1-5
CATMRVGPNQPQHF	TRBV10-3	TRBJ1-5
CASSPTGAKNIQYF	TRBV7-8	TRBJ2-4
CASSPGLEEYEQYF	TRBV19	TRBJ2-7
CASSPRQGRDYEQYF	TRBV18	TRBJ2-7
CASSDRRHQPQHF	TRBV6-5	TRBJ1-5
CASSLGRGRGYNEQFF	TRBV7-9	TRBJ2-1
CASSLGGPQAVLGYTF	TRBV13	TRBJ1-2
CASSRREGEQYF	TRBV5-1	TRBJ2-7
CASSGRPGQGNTGELFF	TRBV6-1	TRBJ2-2
CASSQVTGMGFTDTQYF	TRBV4-3	TRBJ2-3
CASSPPSGGLNTQYF	TRBV7-2	TRBJ2-3
CASRDRGQSYEQYF	TRBV19	TRBJ2-7
CASSATGGNEQYF	TRBV9	TRBJ2-7
CASQQDSNQPQHF	TRBV5-1	TRBJ1-5
CASSFLGLAGRGTGELFF	TRBV19	TRBJ2-2
CATTTSGRMGEQYF	TRBV10-3	TRBJ2-7
CASSQDPTGTGVGYGYTF	TRBV3-1/TRBV3-2	TRBJ1-2
CASSLDVQEETQYF	TRBV11-2	TRBJ2-5
CASSQGRLANTGELFF	TRBV4-3	TRBJ2-2
CASSKPGGGVTEAFF	TRBV3-1/TRBV3-2	TRBJ1-1
CASSVEGPGSPLHF	TRBV2	TRBJ1-6
CASSTSGTGNEQYF	TRBV19	TRBJ2-7
CASSQEVEPGLASSLGNEQFF	TRBV3-1/TRBV3-2	TRBJ2-1
CATSDLGLAGNEQFF	TRBV24-1	TRBJ2-1
CASSATGSQETQYF	TRBV5-1	TRBJ2-5
CASSYLYTGELFF	TRBV6-2/TRBV6-3	TRBJ2-2
CASSEVAAGGPDTQYF	TRBV6-1	TRBJ2-3
CASSQDPGRVEYF	TRBV3-1/TRBV3-2	TRBJ2-7
CASRSGLAGLAKNIQYF	TRBV7-2	TRBJ2-4
CASSLGFSGGYEQYF	TRBV11-2	TRBJ2-7
CASSEQGRGLTEAFF	TRBV5-4	TRBJ1-1
CASSVTGGSYGYTF	TRBV5-1	TRBJ1-2
CASSFGLAGVYNEQFF	TRBV5-1	TRBJ2-1
CASSRAGYEQYF	TRBV6-5	TRBJ2-7
CASSQGGSSYNEQFF	TRBV4-2	TRBJ2-1
CASSEPTVLNTEAFF	TRBV6-1	TRBJ1-1
CATSATPKTVNNEQFF	TRBV24-1	TRBJ2-1
CASSLVSASSRNEQFF	TRBV7-6	TRBJ2-1
CASAIAGATYNEQFF	TRBV6-5	TRBJ2-1
CASSDVLTGREQYF	TRBV2	TRBJ2-7
CASIPGRFRTGELFF	TRBV19	TRBJ2-2
CASSYAGSGNTIYF	TRBV6-2/TRBV6-3	TRBJ1-3
CASSYERRAETQYF	TRBV6-6	TRBJ2-5
CASSYSGGHQPQHF	TRBV6-7	TRBJ1-5
CASSSFTGGQSNGYTF	TRBV5-1	TRBJ1-2
CASSSGQGTYEQYF	TRBV27	TRBJ2-7
CASSPRASGTTDTQYF	TRBV7-9	TRBJ2-3
CARSSGTNKSTDTQYF	TRBV5-3	TRBJ2-3
CASSQDMFTGNTQYF	TRBV4-1	TRBJ2-3
CASSYWTGGTDTQYF	TRBV9	TRBJ2-3
CASSLGTENGYTF	TRBV5-1	TRBJ1-2